These 12 T cell receptor beta chains originate from one sample sequenced in a study of cytomegalovirus exposure and HLA in healthy donors. Produced via immunoSEQ multiplex PCR; TCRdb's table is partial and in-frame only. Of more than 250,000 clones listed, 86% are singletons. Sequences were obtained from PBMCs. The source of these receptors is a young woman in good health and CMV-seronegative.

This sequence joins TRBV5-8 and TRBJ1-2; D gene unclear. The V gene lost 0 bases and the J gene lost 0 bases, with 9 bases spanning the gap. CDR1 and CDR2 (germline): SGHTS, YDEGEE. This CDR3 is built from 15 residues. This CDR3 is CASSLGTGSNYGYTF. CDR3 nucleotide sequence: TGTGCCAGCAGCTTGGGTACCGGTTCTAACTATGGCTACACCTTC.

The chain links TRBV18 to TRBJ2-7, with 11 bases aligning to TRBD1. Germline lookup yields CDR1 KGHSH and CDR2 LQKENI. The CDR3 runs to 16 residues. The V segment lost 2 bases and the J segment 3 bases; nucleotides outside the gene matches: 6. Here the CDR3 reads CASSPISGQGGYEQYF. CDR3 in DNA: TGTGCCAGCTCACCAATCTCGGGACAGGGGGGCTACGAGCAGTACTTC.

V and J are TRBV27 and TRBJ2-1; 8 nucleotides align to TRBD2. CDR1 and CDR2 from the germline V gene are MNHEY and SMNVEV (reference sequence). The CDR3 totals 17 residues. Germline trimming cut 5 bases from V and 0 bases from J; bases unmatched to any gene: 9. The chain's CDR3 is CASSELAGLSSYNEQFF. The CDR3 nucleotides are TGTGCCAGCAGTGAGCTAGCGGGTCTGAGCTCCTACAATGAGCAGTTCTTC.

In the case of this clone: Different DNA sequences within this sample yield the same CDR3. The chain couples TRBV28 to TRBJ2-5, with D unclear. This CDR3 region has 11 residues. V was shortened by 6 bases and J by 4 bases, with 6 bases between the two germline ends. Germline lookup yields CDR1 MDHEN and CDR2 SYDVKM. CDR3 coding DNA: TGTGCCAGCAGCCCCCGAGAGACCCAGTACTTC. As protein: CASSPRETQYF.

The chain combines TRBV7-3 with TRBJ2-2; 13 bases fit TRBD2. Unmatched junction bases numbered 7, after V lost 5 bases and J lost 7 bases. The CDR3 totals 16 residues. Looked up from germline, CDR1 is SGHTA and CDR2 is FQGTGA. The CDR3 DNA is TGTGCCAGCAGCCCCCGGACTAGCGGGAGTATCGGGGAGCTGTTTTTT. Residues: CASSPRTSGSIGELFF.

This chain links TRBV25-1 with TRBJ2-1; D is unresolved. The germline gives CDR1 MGHDK, CDR2 SYGVNS. Trimming removed 7 bases from V and 5 bases from J, with 15 bases in between. This CDR3 has 14 amino acids. Here the CDR3 DNA reads TGTGCCAGCAAACCGGCGGTGGCAGACAATGAGCAGTTCTTC. It specifies CASKPAVADNEQFF.

As to this clone: The same CDR3 also results from other DNA sequences found in this sample. The rearrangement joins TRBV25-1 to TRBJ2-7, with a possible D match to TRBD1 (6 bases). The CDR3 has 14 residues. V lost 2 bases and J 3 bases, leaving 11 bases between the germline ends. Germline lookup yields CDR1 MGHDK and CDR2 SYGVNS. As DNA, the CDR3 is TGTGCCAGCAGTGAACTCGGACAGAGCTACGAGCAGTACTTC. Amino acid sequence: CASSELGQSYEQYF.

This clone was detected only a few times. The chain links TRBV4-1 to TRBJ2-3, with D possibly TRBD2 on 6 matching bases. The CDR3 contains 16 residues. Germline CDR1 reads MGHRA; CDR2 reads YSYEKL. Trimming took 2 bases from V and 4 from J, leaving 16 bases between them. The DNA for the CDR3 is TGCGCCAGCAGCCAAAACTTCCGGGAGCTCGCAGATACGCAGTATTTT. Translation gives CASSQNFRELADTQYF.

The chain joins TRBV9 to TRBJ2-1; 7 bases are a match to TRBD2. This CDR3 has 15 residues. Germline-derived CDR1 and CDR2 are SGDLS and YYNGEE. J gave up 4 bases and V 1 base, and 5 bases lay outside the gene matches. This chain's CDR3 is CASSVRWEGYNEQFF. The CDR3, as DNA: TGTGCCAGCAGCGTAAGGTGGGAGGGGTACAATGAGCAGTTCTTC.

The chain is built from TRBV11-3 and TRBJ2-7; 12 positions match TRBD1. Germline V gives CDR1 SGHNT, CDR2 YENEEA. This CDR3 comprises 17 residues. J gave up 3 bases and V 3 bases, and 9 bases lay outside the gene matches. The CDR3 sequence: CASSLDEGQGAYYEQYF. In nucleotides, the CDR3 is TGTGCCAGCAGCTTGGATGAGGGACAGGGGGCCTACTACGAGCAGTACTTC. The whole variable domain, remainder taken from reference TRBV11-3 and TRBJ2-7, is EAGVVQSPRYKIIEKKQPVAFWCNPISGHNTLYWYLQNLGQGPELLIRYENEEAVDDSQLPKDRFSAERLKGVDSTLKIQPAELGDSAVYLCASSLDEGQGAYYEQYFGPGTRLTVT.

The chain links TRBV20-1 to TRBJ1-2; tentative D call: TRBD1 (6 bases). With 5 bases removed from V and 6 bases from J, the gap between germline ends came to 10 bases. Looked up from germline, CDR1 is DFQATT and CDR2 is SNEGSKA (reference sequence). This CDR3 has 11 amino acids. The CDR3 spells CSAADRNGYTF. CDR3 bases: TGCAGTGCTGCCGACAGGAATGGCTACACCTTC.

This sequence joins TRBV27 and TRBJ2-7; TRBD2 matches at 7 bases. J lost 6 bases, V lost 6 bases, and 8 bases had no gene match. The CDR3 has 13 amino acids. Germline CDR1 is MNHEY and CDR2 is SMNVEV (reference sequence). CDR3 DNA: TGTGCCAGCAGCCCTAGGGAGGGTAGCGAGCAGTACTTC. Translating it yields CASSPREGSEQYF.